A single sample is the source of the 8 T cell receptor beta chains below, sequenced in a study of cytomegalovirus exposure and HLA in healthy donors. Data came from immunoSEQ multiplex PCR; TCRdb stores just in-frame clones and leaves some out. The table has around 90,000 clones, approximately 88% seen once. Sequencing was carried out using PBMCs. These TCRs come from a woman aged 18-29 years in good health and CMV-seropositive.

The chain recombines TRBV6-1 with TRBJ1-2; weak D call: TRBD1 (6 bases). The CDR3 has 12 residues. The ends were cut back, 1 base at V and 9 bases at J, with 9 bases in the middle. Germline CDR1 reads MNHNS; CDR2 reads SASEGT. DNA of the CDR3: TGTGCCAGCAGTGAAGACAGGGCTCGCTACACCTTC. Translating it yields CASSEDRARYTF.

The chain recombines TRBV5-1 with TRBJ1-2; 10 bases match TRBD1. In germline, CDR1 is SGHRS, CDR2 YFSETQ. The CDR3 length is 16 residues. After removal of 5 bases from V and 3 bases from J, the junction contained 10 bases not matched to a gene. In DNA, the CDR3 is TGCGCCAGCAGTCCTAGTCCGGGACAGGGGTACTATGGCTACACCTTC. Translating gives CASSPSPGQGYYGYTF.

DNA of the CDR3: TGTGCCATCAGTGAGGCAGGGGCTAGGTATGGCTACACCTTC. Its protein product is CAISEAGARYGYTF. V is TRBV10-3 and J is TRBJ1-2; weak D call: TRBD1 (6 bases). Trimming took 2 bases from V and 5 from J, leaving 12 bases between them. Germline V CDR1 and CDR2: ENHRY, SYGVKD. The CDR3 runs 14 residues.

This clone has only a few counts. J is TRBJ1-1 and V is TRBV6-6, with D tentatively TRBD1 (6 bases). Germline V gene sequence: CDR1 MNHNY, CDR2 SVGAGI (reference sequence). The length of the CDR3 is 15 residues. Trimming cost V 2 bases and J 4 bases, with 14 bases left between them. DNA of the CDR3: TGTGCCAGCAGTTACCGAGACAGGACGGGCACTGAAGCTTTCTTT. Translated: CASSYRDRTGTEAFF.

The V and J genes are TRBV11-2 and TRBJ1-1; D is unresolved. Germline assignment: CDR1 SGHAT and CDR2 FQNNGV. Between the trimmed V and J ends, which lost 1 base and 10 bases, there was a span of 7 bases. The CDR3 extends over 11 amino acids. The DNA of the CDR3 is TGTGCCAGCAGCTTAGGGCGGGTAGCTTTCTTT. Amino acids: CASSLGRVAFF. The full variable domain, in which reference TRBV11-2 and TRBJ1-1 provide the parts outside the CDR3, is EAGVAQSPRYKIIEKRQSVAFWCNPISGHATLYWYQQILGQGPKLLIQFQNNGVVDDSQLPKDRFSAERLKGVDSTLKIQPAKLEDSAVYLCASSLGRVAFFGQGTRLTVV.

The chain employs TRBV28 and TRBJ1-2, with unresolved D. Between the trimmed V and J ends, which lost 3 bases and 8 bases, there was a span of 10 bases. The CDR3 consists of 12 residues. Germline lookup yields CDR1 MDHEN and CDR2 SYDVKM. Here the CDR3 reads CASSFLRGGYTF. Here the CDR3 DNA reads TGTGCCAGCAGTTTCCTACGAGGAGGCTACACCTTC.

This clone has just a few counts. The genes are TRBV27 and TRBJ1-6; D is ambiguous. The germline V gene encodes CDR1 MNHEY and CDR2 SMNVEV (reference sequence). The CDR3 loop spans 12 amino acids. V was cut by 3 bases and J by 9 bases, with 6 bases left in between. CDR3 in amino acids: CASSFVRSPLHF. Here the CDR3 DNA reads TGTGCCAGCAGTTTCGTCCGTTCACCCCTCCACTTT.

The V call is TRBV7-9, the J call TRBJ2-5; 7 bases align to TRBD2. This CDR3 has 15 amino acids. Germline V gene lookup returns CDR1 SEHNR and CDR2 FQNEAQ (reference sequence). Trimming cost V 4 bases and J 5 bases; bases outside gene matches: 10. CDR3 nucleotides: TGTGCCAGCAGCTCCCAGGGAGGGGCCCGGGAGACCCAGTACTTC. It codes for CASSSQGGARETQYF.